The 7 T cell receptor beta chains below come from one sample, sequenced in a study of blood T cells in healthy people across ages. For the second PCR, which ran for about 6 to 11 cycles, a sample-barcoded 5' primer and a J-beta primer mix were used. TCRdb ran MiXCR on the 5' RACE reads and lists one entry per CDR3 protein. The sample holds about 1.5 million distinct CDR3 sequences, roughly 43% seen once. The sequenced sample consisted of blood. Receptors were obtained from a woman under 30 in good health.

The chain joins TRBV5-1 to TRBJ2-3; D is tentatively TRBD1 or TRBD2 (5 bases each). Germline V gene sequence: CDR1 SGHRS, CDR2 YFSETQ. Trimming cost V 4 bases and J 4 bases, with 13 bases left between them. The CDR3 extends over 14 amino acids. The chain's CDR3 is CASSPGPSADTQYF. The CDR3 nucleotides are TGCGCCAGCAGCCCGGGACCCTCCGCAGATACGCAGTATTTT.

This rearrangement joins TRBV4-2 to TRBJ2-3; 9 bases agree with TRBD2. The length of the CDR3 is 14 residues. Trimming at V came to 2 bases and at J to 5 bases, leaving 2 bases not matched to a gene. CDR1 is LGHNA and CDR2 is YNFKEQ in the germline V gene. DNA of the CDR3: TGTGCCAGCAGCCAACGCGGGAGGGTAGATACGCAGTATTTT. Residues: CASSQRGRVDTQYF.

This sequence joins TRBV4-3 and TRBJ2-7; D possibly corresponds to TRBD2 (5 bases). CDR3 length equals 15 residues. Germline lookup yields CDR1 LGHNA and CDR2 YSLEER. V shed 0 bases and J shed 3 bases, with 12 bases lying between them. CDR3 sequence reads: CASSQDWAGFYEQYF. CDR3 nucleotides: TGCGCCAGCAGCCAAGATTGGGCGGGCTTCTACGAGCAGTACTTC.

This clonotype was seen many times. The chain combines TRBV4-1 with TRBJ1-2; 8 bases line up with TRBD1. Germline CDR1 is MGHRA and CDR2 is YSYEKL. The CDR3 extends over 16 amino acids. The junction had 8 bases not matched to a gene; V was cut back by 3 bases and J by 2 bases. As DNA, the CDR3 is TGCGCCAGCAGCCAGACGACAGGGGCAAGGAACTATGGCTACACCTTC. It specifies CASSQTTGARNYGYTF.

The gene calls are TRBV7-2 and TRBJ1-1, with D tentatively TRBD1 (6 bases). Trimming left V 1 base short and J 3 bases short, with 12 bases between. The length of the CDR3 is 15 residues. Germline values: CDR1 SGHTA, CDR2 FQGNSA. As DNA, the CDR3 is TGTGCCAGCAGCTTAGACAGGGTGGGTTACACTGAAGCTTTCTTT. Protein: CASSLDRVGYTEAFF.

This clonotype occurred a few times. The rearrangement uses TRBV6-5 and TRBJ1-6; 7 bases align to TRBD1. This CDR3 is built from 15 residues. The ends lost 0 bases at V and 6 bases at J; junction bases unmatched: 2. The germline gives CDR1 MNHEY, CDR2 SVGAGI. CDR3 region: CASSYSTGINSPLHF. CDR3 nucleotide sequence: TGTGCCAGCAGTTACTCGACAGGGATTAATTCACCCCTCCACTTT.

This clonotype was observed a handful of times. The chain joins TRBV6-5 to TRBJ2-1, with TRBD2 matching over 7 bases. V shed 6 bases and J 6 bases; nucleotides not matched to a gene: 11. Looked up from germline, CDR1 is MNHEY and CDR2 is SVGAGI. The CDR3 sequence is 15 residues long. The CDR3 reads CASRLGRRESNEQFF. The CDR3 DNA reads as TGTGCCAGCAGACTTGGACGGCGGGAGAGCAATGAGCAGTTCTTC.